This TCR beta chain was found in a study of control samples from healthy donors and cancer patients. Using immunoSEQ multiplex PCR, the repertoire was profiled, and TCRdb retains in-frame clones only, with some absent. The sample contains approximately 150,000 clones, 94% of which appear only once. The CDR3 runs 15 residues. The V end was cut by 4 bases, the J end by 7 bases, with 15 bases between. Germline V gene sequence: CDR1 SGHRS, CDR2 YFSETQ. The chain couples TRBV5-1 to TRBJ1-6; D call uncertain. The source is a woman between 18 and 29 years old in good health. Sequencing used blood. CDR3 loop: CASSLVEPKNSPLHF. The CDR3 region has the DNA TGCGCCAGCAGCCTAGTGGAGCCGAAGAATTCACCCCTCCACTTT.